This T cell receptor beta chain was sequenced during a study of molecular identifiers for immune sequencing clone quantification. Study-wide results and caveats: Underestimated sizes of highly expanded clones could result from identical TCR molecules that share a barcode. Spiked Jurkat TCR RNA equivalent to one cell reportedly surfaced among about a million naive cells.

MiXCR was run by TCRdb on the PCR reads, yielding one entry per CDR3 protein. The sample consists of some 320,000 distinct CDR3 sequences, under 25% of them appearing once. Points on this clonotype: Antigen unknown. One end of the junction fails to match germline, which may point to a read error.

In germline, CDR1 is SGHVS, CDR2 FNYEAQ. The CDR3 sequence is 15 residues long. This chain uses TRBV7-6 with TRBJ1-3; a possible D gene is TRBD1 (6 bases). The sequence derives from a human donor in good health. Some libraries in this study had Jurkat cell RNA spiked in. Sequences were obtained from naive CD8+ T cells from blood, with Jurkat cell RNA spiked in. As for subset: FACS-sorted CD8+CD4-CCR7+CD45RA+ naive T cells. The CDR3: CASSHDRTPGNTTYF. CDR3 nucleotides: TGTGCCAGCAGTCACGACAGGACGCCAGGAAACACCACATATTTT.